Given below is one TCR beta chain in context. Its antigen is unknown. Then a second PCR, running about 7 to 11 cycles, was carried out with a sample-barcoded 5' primer and a J-beta primer mix. A single record per CDR3 protein comes from TCRdb applying MiXCR to the 5' RACE reads. There are over 1.5 million distinct CDR3 sequences in the sample; around half occur only once, and 2.1% lies in the top ten. These data belong to a study of blood T cells in healthy people across ages. The CDR3 loop spans 16 amino acids. J gave up 4 bases and V 4 bases, and 9 bases lay outside the gene matches. Germline V gene sequence: CDR1 MGHDK, CDR2 SYGVNS. Points from the study as a whole: What prevented conclusive comparison of naive and antigen-experienced cells was that PBMCs were unsorted. Because donor CMV status was unknown, expanded clonotype changes were possibly confounded. While age rose, TCR beta diversity per million T cells dropped in a roughly linear way.

Each sample yielded at least 6 micrograms of PBMC total RNA. Sequencing was done on a sample of blood. The chain has TRBV25-1 and TRBJ2-7; 11 nucleotides align to TRBD2. The TCR sequence derives from a woman aged 40 to 50 in good health. In DNA form, the CDR3 reads TGTGCCAGCAGTGGAAGATTAGCGGGGGGGTCTTACGAGCAGTACTTC. It is translated as CASSGRLAGGSYEQYF.